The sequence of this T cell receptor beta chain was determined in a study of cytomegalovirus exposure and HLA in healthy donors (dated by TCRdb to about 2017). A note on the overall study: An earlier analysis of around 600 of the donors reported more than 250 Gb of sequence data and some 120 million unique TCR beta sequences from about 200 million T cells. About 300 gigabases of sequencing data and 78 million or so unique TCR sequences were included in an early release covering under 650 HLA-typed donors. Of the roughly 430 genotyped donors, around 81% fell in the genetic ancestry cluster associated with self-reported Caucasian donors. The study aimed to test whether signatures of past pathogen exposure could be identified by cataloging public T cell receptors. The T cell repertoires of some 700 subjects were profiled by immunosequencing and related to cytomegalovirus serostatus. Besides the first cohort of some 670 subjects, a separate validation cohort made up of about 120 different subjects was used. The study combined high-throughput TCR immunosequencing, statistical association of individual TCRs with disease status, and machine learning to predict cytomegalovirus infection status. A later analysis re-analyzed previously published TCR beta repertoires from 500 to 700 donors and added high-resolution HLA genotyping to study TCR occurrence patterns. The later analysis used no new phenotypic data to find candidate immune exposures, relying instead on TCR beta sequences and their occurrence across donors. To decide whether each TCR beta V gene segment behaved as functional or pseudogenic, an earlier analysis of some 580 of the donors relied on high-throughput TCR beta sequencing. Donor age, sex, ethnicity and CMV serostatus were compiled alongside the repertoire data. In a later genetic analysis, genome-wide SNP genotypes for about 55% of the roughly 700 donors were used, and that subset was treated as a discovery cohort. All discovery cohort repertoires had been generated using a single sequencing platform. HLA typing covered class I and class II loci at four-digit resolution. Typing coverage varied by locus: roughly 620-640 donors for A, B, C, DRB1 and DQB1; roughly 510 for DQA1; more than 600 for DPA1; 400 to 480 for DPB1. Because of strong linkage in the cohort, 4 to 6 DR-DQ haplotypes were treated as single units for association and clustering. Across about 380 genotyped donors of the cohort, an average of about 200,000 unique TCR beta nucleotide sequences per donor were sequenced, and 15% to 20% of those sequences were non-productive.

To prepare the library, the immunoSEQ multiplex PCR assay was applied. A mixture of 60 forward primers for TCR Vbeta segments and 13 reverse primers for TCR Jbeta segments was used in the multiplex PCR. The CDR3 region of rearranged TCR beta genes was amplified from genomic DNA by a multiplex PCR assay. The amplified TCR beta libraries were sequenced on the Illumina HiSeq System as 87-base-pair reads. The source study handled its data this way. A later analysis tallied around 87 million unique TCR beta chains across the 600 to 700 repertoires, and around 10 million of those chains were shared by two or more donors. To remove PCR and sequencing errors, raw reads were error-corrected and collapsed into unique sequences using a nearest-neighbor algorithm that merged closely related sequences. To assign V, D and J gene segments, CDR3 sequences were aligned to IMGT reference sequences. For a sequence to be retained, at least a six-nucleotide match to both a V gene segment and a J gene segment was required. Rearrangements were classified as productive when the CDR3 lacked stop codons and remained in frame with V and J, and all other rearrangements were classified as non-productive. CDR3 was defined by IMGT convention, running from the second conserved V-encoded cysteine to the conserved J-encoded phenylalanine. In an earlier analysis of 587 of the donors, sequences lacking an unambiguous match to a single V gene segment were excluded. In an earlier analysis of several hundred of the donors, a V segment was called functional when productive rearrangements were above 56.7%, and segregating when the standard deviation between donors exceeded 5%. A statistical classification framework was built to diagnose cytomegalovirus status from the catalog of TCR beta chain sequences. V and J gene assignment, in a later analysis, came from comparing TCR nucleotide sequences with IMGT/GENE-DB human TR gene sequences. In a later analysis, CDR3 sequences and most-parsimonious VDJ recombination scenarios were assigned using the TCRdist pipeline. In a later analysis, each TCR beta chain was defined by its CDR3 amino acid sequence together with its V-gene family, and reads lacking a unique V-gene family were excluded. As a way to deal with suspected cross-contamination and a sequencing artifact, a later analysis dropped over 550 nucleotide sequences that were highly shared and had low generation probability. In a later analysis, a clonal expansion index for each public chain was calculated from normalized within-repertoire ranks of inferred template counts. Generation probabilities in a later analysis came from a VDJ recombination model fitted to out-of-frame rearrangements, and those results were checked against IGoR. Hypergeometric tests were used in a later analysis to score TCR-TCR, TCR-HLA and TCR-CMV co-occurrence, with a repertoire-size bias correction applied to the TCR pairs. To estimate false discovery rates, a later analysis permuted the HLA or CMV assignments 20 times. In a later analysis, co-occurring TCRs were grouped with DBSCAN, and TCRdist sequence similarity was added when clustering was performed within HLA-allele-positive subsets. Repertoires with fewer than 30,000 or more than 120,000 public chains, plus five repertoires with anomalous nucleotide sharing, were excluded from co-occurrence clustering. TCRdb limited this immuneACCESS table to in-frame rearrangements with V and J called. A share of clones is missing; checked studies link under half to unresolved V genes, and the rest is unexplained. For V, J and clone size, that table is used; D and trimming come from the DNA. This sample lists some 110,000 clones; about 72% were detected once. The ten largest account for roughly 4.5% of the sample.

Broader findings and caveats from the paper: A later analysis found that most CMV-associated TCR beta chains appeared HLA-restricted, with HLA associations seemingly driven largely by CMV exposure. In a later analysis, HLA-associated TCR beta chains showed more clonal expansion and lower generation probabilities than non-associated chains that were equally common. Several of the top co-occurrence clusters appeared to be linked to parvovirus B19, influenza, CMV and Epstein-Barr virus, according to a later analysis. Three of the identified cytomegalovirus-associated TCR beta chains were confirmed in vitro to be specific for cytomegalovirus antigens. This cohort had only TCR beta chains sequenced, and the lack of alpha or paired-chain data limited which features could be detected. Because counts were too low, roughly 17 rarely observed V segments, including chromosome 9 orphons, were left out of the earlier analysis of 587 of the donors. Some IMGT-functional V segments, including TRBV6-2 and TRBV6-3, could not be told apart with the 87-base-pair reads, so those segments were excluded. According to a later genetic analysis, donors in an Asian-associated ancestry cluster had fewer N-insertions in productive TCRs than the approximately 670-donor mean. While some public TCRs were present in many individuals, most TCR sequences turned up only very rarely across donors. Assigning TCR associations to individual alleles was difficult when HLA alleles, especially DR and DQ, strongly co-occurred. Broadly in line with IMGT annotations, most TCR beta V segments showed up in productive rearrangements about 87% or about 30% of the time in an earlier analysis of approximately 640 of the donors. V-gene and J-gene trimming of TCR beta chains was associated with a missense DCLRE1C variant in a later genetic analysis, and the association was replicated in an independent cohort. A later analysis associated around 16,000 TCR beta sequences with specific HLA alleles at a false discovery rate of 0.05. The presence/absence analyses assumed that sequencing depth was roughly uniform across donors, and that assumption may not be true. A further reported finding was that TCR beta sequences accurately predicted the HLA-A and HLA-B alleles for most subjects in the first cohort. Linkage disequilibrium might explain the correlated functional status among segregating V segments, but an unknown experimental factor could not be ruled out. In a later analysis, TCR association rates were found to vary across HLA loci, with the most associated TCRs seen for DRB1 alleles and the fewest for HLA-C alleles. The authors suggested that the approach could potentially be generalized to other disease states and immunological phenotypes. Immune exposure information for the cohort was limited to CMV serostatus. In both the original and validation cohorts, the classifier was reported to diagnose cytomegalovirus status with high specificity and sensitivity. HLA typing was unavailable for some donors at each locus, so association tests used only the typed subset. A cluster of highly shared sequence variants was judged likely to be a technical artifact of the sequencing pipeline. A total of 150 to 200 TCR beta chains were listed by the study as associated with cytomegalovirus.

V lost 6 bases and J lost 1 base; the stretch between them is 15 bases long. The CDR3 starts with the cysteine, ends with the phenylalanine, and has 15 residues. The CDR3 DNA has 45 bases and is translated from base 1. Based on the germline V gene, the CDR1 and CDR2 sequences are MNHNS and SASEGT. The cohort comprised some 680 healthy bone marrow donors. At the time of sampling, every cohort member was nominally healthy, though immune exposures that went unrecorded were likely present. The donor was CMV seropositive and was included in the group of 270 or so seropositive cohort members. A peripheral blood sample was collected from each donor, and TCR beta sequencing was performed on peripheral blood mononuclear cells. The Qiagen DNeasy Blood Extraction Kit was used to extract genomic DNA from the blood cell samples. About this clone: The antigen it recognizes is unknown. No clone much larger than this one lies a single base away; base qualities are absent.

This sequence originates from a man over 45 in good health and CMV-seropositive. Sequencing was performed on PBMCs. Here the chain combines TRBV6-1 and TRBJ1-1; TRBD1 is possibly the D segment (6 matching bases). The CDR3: CASRDYRATNTEAFF. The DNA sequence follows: TGTGCCAGCAGAGATTACAGGGCCACGAACACTGAAGCTTTCTTT.